The entry below describes one TCR beta chain. Its cognate antigen is unknown. These data are taken from a study of beta chain features in type 1 diabetes. Overall study findings and caveats: In the patient group, naive, central memory and Treg TCRB repertoires seemed more alike than in the healthy donor group. Significant though moderate, a shortening of TCRB CDR3s appeared in all four CD4+ subsets of Type 1 diabetes patients. The analysis here could not establish whether HLA type shapes TCRB rearrangement.

Germline trimming cut 4 bases from V and 10 bases from J; bases unmatched to any gene: 4. CDR1 is SGHRS and CDR2 is YFSETQ in the germline V gene. The CDR3 runs to 12 residues. As every portion of the isolated RNA was reverse transcribed, the sequencing read expressed TCRB transcripts. Method: immunoSEQ multiplex PCR; TCRdb's copy keeps in-frame clones and lacks some. The sample consists of over 650,000 clones, over 11% of them appearing once. This TCR was sampled from a man younger than 30 with type 1 diabetes. The sample comprised naive CD4+ T cells from blood. The chain is built from TRBV5-1 and TRBJ2-1, with 8 positions matching TRBD1. CDR3 DNA: TGCGCCAGCAGCCGCGGACAGGGAGAGCAGTTCTTC. Translation: CASSRGQGEQFF.